The entry that follows covers one T cell receptor beta chain sequence. This sample stems from a study of blood T cell repertoires in COVID-19. Trimming removed 1 base from V and 6 bases from J; junction bases left unmatched: 0. Germline values: CDR1 LNHDA, CDR2 SQIVND (reference sequence). The CDR3 has 14 residues. Source study methods: Estimated nucleated cell counts came from reference gene primer amplification. Data came from immunoSEQ multiplex PCR; TCRdb stores just in-frame clones and leaves some out. That table supplies the V and J calls and clone size; D and trimming were determined from the DNA. The data hold around 330,000 clones, with 75% to 90% observed a single time.

The sequencing input was PBMCs or T cells enriched from blood (not recorded which). The chain joins TRBV19 to TRBJ2-1, with 10 positions matching TRBD1. This clonotype was sampled from a woman in her 30s who had been exposed to COVID-19. DNA of the CDR3: TGTGCCAGTAGTATAGGACAGGGGGCCAATGAGCAGTTCTTC. Amino acid sequence: CASSIGQGANEQFF.